A selection of T cell receptor beta chains follows, all from one sample in a study of beta chain features in type 1 diabetes. Data came from immunoSEQ multiplex PCR; TCRdb stores just in-frame clones and leaves some out. The table has hundreds of thousands of clones, 15% to 17% seen once. The sequencing input was naive CD4+ T cells from blood. These receptors all stem from a young man in good health. CDR3s include the opening cysteine and the closing phenylalanine or tryptophan. A D gene is named only where the DNA matches it firmly. The size entry is marked missing in some rows and otherwise reads once, few, many or a size class.

TRBV2,TRBD2,TRBJ2-3,17,few,CASSDPGGLILSNTQYF,TGTGCCAGCAGTGACCCGGGAGGGCTCATTTTGTCCAATACGCAGTATTTT
TRBV25-1,-,TRBJ1-1,13,-,CASSELDRTEAFF,TGTGCCAGCAGTGAATTGGACCGGACAGAAGCTTTCTTT
TRBV12-5,TRBD1,TRBJ1-2,14,-,CASGLGDSGYGYTF,TGTGCTAGTGGTTTGGGGGACAGCGGGTATGGCTACACCTTC
TRBV28,TRBD1,TRBJ1-2,14,few,CASSIRGRSYGYTF,TGTGCCAGCAGTATCAGGGGGCGGTCCTATGGCTACACCTTC
TRBV9,TRBD2,TRBJ2-7,15,-,CASSPGLAELYEQYF,TGTGCCAGCAGCCCGGGACTAGCGGAGCTCTACGAGCAGTACTTC
TRBV2,TRBD1,TRBJ2-2,13,-,CASSEGQPGELFF,TGTGCCAGCAGTGAGGGACAGCCCGGGGAGCTGTTTTTT
TRBV5-1,-,TRBJ2-1,13,few,CASSRELVYEQFF,TGCGCCAGCAGCCGGGAGCTAGTCTATGAGCAGTTCTTC
TRBV11-1,-,TRBJ2-2,14,-,CASSFRVDSGELFF,TGTGCCAGCAGCTTCCGGGTGGACAGCGGGGAGCTGTTTTTT
TRBV23-1,TRBD2,TRBJ2-7,18,-,CASSQSAGTGGSPYEQYF,TGCGCCAGCAGTCAATCGGCAGGGACGGGGGGATCTCCCTACGAGCAGTACTTC
TRBV29-1,-,TRBJ2-2,13,-,CSVSWLDTGELFF,TGCAGCGTCTCATGGTTGGACACCGGGGAGCTGTTTTTT
TRBV7-6,-,TRBJ2-7,15,-,CASSLAAQGTYEQYF,TGTGCCAGCAGCTTAGCGGCCCAGGGGACCTACGAGCAGTACTTC
TRBV4-2,-,TRBJ2-7,15,-,CASSARGGQGYEQYF,TGTGCCAGCAGCGCACGGGGGGGACAGGGCTACGAGCAGTACTTC
TRBV4-2,-,TRBJ1-1,14,few,CASSQGSGYPEAFF,TGTGCCAGCAGCCAAGGTTCTGGGTACCCTGAAGCTTTCTTT
TRBV30,-,TRBJ1-2,15,few,CAWSGVAAGTYGYTF,TGTGCCTGGAGTGGGGTCGCGGCGGGAACTTATGGCTACACCTTC
TRBV7-9,-,TRBJ2-1,15,many,CASSLSRHEVYEQFF,TGTGCCAGCAGCTTAAGCAGGCATGAGGTATATGAGCAGTTCTTC
TRBV4-1,-,TRBJ2-5,14,few,CASSQGDTSKTQYF,TGTGCCAGCAGCCAAGGGGACACTTCCAAGACCCAGTACTTC
TRBV11-2,TRBD1,TRBJ2-7,15,-,CASSLVGTGGGEQYF,TGTGCCAGCAGCTTAGTAGGGACAGGGGGCGGCGAGCAGTACTTC
TRBV7-2,-,TRBJ1-3,15,-,CASSLAWGAGNTIYF,TGTGCCAGCAGCTTAGCTTGGGGGGCTGGAAACACCATATATTTT
TRBV7-2,TRBD2,TRBJ2-7,14,-,CASSQAGGPYEQYF,TGTGCCAGCAGCCAAGCGGGAGGGCCCTACGAGCAGTACTTC
TRBV4-2,TRBD2,TRBJ2-7,15,-,CASSPVAGVTYEQYF,TGTGCCAGCAGCCCTGTAGCGGGAGTAACCTACGAGCAGTACTTC
TRBV30,TRBD1,TRBJ1-6,13,-,CAWKGQYNSPLHF,TGTGCCTGGAAGGGACAGTATAATTCACCCCTCCACTTT
TRBV10-3,-,TRBJ2-5,11,few,CAISDQETQYF,TGTGCCATCAGTGATCAAGAGACCCAGTACTTC
TRBV9,-,TRBJ2-7,12,-,CARRVGPHEQYF,TGTGCCAGAAGGGTAGGGCCCCACGAGCAGTACTTC
TRBV25-1,-,TRBJ1-1,16,-,CASSEIPGAGDTEAFF,TGTGCCAGCAGTGAAATTCCCGGGGCCGGGGACACTGAAGCTTTCTTT
TRBV28,-,TRBJ2-5,14,-,CASRRGSGQETQYF,TGTGCCAGCAGGAGAGGAAGCGGACAAGAGACCCAGTACTTC
TRBV7-3,-,TRBJ1-1,14,-,CASSPGGPNTEAFF,TGTGCCAGCAGTCCCGGGGGACCGAACACTGAAGCTTTCTTT
TRBV4-3,TRBD1,TRBJ1-4,16,many,CASSREGTGGDEKLFF,TGCGCCAGCAGCCGAGAGGGGACAGGAGGGGATGAAAAACTGTTTTTT
TRBV7-2,-,TRBJ2-1,12,-,CASSLAGFAQFF,TGTGCCAGCAGCTTAGCGGGGTTTGCGCAGTTCTTC